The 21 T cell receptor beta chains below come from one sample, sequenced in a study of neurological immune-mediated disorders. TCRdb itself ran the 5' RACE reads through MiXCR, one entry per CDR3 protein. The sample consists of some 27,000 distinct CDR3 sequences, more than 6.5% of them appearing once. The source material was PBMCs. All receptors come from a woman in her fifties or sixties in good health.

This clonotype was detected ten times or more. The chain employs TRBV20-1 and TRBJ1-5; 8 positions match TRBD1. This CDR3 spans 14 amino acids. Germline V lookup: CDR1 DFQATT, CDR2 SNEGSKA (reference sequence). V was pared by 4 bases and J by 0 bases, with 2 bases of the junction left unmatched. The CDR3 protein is CSATGQASNQPQHF. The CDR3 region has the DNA TGCAGTGCTACGGGACAGGCTAGCAATCAGCCCCAGCATTTT.

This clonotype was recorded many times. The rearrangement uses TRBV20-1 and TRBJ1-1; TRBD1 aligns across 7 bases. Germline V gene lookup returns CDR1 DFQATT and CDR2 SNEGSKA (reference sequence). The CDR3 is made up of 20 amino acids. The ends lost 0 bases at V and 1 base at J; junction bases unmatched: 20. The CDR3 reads CSARDLAVFRDRLRNTEAFF. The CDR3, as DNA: TGCAGTGCTAGAGATCTTGCGGTTTTCCGGGACAGACTGAGGAACACTGAAGCTTTCTTT.

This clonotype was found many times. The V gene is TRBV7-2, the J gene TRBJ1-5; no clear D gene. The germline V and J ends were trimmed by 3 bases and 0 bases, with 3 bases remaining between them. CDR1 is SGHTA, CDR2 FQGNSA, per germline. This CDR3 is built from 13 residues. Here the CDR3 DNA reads TGTGCCAGCAGCTTTGCTAGCAATCAGCCCCAGCATTTT. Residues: CASSFASNQPQHF.

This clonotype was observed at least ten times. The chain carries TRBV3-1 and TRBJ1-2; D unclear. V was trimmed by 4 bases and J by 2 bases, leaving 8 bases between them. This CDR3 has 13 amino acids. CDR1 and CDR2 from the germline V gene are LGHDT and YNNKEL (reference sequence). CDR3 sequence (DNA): TGTGCCAGCAGCCCGCTGAGGAACTATGGCTACACCTTC. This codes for CASSPLRNYGYTF.

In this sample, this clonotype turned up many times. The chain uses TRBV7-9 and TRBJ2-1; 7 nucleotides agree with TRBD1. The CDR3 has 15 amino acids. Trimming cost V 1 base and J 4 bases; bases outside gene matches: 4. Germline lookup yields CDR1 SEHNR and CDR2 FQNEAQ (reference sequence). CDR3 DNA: TGTGCCAGCAGCTTAGTTAGGGGGCAATACAATGAGCAGTTCTTC. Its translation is CASSLVRGQYNEQFF.

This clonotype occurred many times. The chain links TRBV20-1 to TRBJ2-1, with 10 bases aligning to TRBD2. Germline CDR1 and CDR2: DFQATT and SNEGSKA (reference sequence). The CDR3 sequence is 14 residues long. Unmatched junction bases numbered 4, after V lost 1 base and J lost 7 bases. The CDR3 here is CSARGLAGVNEQFF. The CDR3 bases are TGCAGTGCTAGAGGGCTAGCGGGAGTGAATGAGCAGTTCTTC.

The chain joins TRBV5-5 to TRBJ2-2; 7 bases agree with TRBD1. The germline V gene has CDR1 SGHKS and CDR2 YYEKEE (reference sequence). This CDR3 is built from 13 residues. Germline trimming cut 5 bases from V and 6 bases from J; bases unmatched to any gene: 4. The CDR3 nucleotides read TGTGCCAGCAGACGACAGGGCGCCGGGGAGCTGTTTTTT. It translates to CASRRQGAGELFF. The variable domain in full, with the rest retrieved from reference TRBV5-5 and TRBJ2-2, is DAGVTQSPTHLIKTRGQQVTLRCSPISGHKSVSWYQQVLGQGPQFIFQYYEKEERGRGNFPDRFSARQFPNYSSELNVNALLLGDSALYLCASRRQGAGELFFGEGSRLTVL.

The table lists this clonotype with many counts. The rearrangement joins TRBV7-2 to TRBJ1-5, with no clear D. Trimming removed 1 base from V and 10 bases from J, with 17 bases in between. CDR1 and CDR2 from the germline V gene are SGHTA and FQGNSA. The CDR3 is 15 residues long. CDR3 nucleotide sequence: TGTGCCAGCAGCTTAGAAGGCCGAGAATCGTATCCCCAGCATTTT. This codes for CASSLEGRESYPQHF.

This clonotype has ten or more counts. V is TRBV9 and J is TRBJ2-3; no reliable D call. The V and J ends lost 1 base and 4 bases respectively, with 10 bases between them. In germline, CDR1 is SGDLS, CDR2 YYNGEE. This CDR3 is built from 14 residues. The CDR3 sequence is CASSVMPGPDTQYF. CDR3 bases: TGTGCCAGCAGCGTAATGCCAGGCCCAGATACGCAGTATTTT.

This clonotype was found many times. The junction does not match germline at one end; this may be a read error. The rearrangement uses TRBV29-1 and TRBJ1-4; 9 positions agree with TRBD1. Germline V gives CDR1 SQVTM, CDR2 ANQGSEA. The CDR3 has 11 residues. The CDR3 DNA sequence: TGCAGCGTTGAGGGGGACAGGGCTCCTCTTTTT. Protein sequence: CSVEGDRAPLF.

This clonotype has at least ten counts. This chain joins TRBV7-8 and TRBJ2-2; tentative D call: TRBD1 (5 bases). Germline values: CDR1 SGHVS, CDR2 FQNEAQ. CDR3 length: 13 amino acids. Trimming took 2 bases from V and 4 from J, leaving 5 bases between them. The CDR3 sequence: CASSLQGTGELFF. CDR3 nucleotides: TGTGCCAGCAGCTTACAGGGCACCGGGGAGCTGTTTTTT. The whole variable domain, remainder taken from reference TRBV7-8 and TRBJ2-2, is GAGVSQSPRYKVAKRGQDVALRCDPISGHVSLFWYQQALGQGPEFLTYFQNEAQLDKSGLPSDRFFAERPEGSVSTLKIQRTQQEDSAVYLCASSLQGTGELFFGEGSRLTVL.

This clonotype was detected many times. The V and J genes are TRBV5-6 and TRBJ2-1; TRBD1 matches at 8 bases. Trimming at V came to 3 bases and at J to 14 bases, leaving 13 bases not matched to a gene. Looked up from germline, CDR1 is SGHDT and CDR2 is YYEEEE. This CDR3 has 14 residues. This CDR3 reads CASSSRDRRASEFF. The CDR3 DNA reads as TGTGCCAGCAGCTCCCGGGACAGGAGGGCCTCAGAGTTCTTC.

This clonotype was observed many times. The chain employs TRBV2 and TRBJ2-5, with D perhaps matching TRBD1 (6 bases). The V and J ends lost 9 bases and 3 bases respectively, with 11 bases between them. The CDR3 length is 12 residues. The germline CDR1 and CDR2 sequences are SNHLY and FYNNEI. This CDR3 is CASLRTEETQYF. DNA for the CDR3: TGTGCCAGTCTCCGGACAGAAGAGACCCAGTACTTC.

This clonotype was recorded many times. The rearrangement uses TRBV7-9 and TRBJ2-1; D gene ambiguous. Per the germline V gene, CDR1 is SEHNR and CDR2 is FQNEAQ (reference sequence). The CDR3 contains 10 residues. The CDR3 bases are TGTACCCCCAGTTACTTCATGGAGTTCTTC. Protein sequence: CTPSYFMEFF. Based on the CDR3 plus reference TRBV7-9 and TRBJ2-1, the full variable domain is DTGVSQNPRHKITKRGQNVTFRCDPISEHNRLYWYRQTLGQGPEFLTYFQNEAQLEKSRLLSDRFSAERPKGSFSTLEIQRTEQGDSAMYLCTPSYFMEFFGPGTRLTVL.

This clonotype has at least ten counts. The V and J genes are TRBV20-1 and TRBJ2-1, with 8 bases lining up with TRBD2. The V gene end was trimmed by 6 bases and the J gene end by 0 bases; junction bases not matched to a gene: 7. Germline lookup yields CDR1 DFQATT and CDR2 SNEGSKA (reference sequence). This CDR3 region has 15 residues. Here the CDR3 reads CSAWSGSSSYNEQFF. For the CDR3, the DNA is TGCAGTGCCTGGAGCGGGAGTAGCTCCTACAATGAGCAGTTCTTC.

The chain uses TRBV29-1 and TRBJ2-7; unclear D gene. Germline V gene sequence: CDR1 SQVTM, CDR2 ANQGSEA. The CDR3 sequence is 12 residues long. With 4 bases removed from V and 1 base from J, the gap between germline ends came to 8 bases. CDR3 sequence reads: CSVASRSYEQYF. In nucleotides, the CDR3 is TGCAGCGTTGCCTCCAGGTCCTACGAGCAGTACTTC.

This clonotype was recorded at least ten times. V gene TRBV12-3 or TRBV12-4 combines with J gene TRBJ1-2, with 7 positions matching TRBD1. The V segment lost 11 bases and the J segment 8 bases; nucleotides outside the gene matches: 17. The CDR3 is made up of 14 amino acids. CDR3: CASTTRTGPEGYTF. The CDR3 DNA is TGTGCCTCTACTACTCGGACAGGCCCGGAGGGCTACACCTTC.

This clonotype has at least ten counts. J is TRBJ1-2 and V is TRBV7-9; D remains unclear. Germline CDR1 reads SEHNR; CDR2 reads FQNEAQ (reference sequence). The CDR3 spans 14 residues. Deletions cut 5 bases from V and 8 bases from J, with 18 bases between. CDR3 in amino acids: CASSTTSTELGYTF. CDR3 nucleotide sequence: TGTGCCAGCAGCACGACATCGACCGAGTTGGGCTACACCTTC.

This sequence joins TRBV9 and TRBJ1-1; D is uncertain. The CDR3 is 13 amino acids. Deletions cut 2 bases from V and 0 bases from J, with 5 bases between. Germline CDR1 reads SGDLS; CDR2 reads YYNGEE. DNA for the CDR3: TGTGCCAGCAGCGTTCAACTGAACACTGAAGCTTTCTTT. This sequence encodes CASSVQLNTEAFF.

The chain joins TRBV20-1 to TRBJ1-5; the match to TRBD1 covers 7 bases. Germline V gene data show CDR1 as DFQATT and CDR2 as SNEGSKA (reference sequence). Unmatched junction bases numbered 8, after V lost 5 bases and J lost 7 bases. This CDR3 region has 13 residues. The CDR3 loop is CSASQGSGQPQHF. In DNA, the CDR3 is TGCAGTGCTTCACAGGGGTCGGGGCAGCCCCAGCATTTT.

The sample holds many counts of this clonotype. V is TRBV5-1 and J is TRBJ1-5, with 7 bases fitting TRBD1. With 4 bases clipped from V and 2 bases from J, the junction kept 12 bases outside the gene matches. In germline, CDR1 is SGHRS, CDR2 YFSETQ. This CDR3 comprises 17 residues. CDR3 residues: CASSPGTDSRGNQPQHF. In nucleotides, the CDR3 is TGCGCCAGCAGCCCCGGGACAGACTCAAGAGGCAATCAGCCCCAGCATTTT.